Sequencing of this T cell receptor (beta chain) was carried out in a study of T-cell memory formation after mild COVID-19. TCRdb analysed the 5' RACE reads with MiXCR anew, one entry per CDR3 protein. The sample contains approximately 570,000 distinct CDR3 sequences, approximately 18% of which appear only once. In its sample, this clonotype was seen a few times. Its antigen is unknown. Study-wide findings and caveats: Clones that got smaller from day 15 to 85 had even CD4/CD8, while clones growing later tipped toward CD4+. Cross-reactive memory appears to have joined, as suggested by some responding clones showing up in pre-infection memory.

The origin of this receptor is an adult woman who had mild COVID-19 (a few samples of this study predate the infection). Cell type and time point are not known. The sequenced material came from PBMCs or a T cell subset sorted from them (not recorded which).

DNA of the CDR3: TGTGCCAGCAGTTTACTAGAGTCCTACGAGCAGTACTTC. It translates to CASSLLESYEQYF. The chain combines TRBV12-3 or TRBV12-4 with TRBJ2-7; D remains ambiguous. The V end lost 2 bases, the J end lost 1 base, and 6 bases lay between the germline ends. The CDR3 loop spans 13 amino acids.